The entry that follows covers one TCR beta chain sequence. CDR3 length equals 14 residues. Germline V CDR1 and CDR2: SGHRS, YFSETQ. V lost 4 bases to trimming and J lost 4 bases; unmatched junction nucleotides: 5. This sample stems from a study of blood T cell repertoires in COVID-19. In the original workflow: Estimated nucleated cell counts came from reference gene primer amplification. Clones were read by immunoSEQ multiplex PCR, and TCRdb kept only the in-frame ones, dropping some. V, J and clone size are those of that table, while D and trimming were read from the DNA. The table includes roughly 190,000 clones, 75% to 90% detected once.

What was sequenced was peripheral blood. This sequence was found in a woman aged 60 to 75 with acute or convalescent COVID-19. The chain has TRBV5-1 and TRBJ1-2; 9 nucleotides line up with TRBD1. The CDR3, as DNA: TGCGCCAGCAGCAAGGGACAGGGAGGCTATGGCTACACCTTC. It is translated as CASSKGQGGYGYTF. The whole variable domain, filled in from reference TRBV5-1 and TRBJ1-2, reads KAGVTQTPRYLIKTRGQQVTLSCSPISGHRSVSWYQQTPGQGLQFLFEYFSETQRNKGNFPGRFSGRQFSNSRSEMNVSTLELGDSALYLCASSKGQGGYGYTFGSGTRLTVV.